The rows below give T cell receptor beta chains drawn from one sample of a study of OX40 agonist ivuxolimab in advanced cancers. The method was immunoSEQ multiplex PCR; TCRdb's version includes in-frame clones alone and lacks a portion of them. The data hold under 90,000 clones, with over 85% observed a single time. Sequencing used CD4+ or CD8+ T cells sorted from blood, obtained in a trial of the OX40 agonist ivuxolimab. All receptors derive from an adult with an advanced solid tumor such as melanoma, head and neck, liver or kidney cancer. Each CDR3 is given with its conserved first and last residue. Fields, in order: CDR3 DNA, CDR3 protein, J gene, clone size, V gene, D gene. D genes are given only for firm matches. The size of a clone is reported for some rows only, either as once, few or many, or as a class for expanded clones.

TGTGCCAGCAGTACCGGGTTGCACCCTAACTATGGCTACACCTTC	CASSTGLHPNYGYTF	TRBJ1-2	NA	TRBV6-5	NA
TGTGCCAGCAGCGTAGGGGGGAACCCCGGGGAGCTGTTTTTT	CASSVGGNPGELFF	TRBJ2-2	NA	TRBV9	NA
TGTGCCAGCAGTTACCCTGGGGGGGGAAGCACTGAAGCTTTCTTT	CASSYPGGGSTEAFF	TRBJ1-1	NA	TRBV6-5	NA
TGTGCCAGTAGTACGACAGGGGGCAATCAGCCCCAGCATTTT	CASSTTGGNQPQHF	TRBJ1-5	NA	TRBV19	TRBD1
TGTGCCAGCAGCCTGACATTCCAAGAGACCCAGTACTTC	CASSLTFQETQYF	TRBJ2-5	NA	TRBV5-5	NA
TGTGCCAGCAGCCTTCCTTGGGTCAATGAAAAACTGTTTTTT	CASSLPWVNEKLFF	TRBJ1-4	NA	TRBV7-8	NA
TGCGCCAGCAGCCAAGACCCGGGACAGGGGCTGAACGAGCAGTACTTC	CASSQDPGQGLNEQYF	TRBJ2-7	NA	TRBV4-1	TRBD1
TGTGCCAGCGGGGCGGGAGGGAACTATGGCTACACCTTC	CASGAGGNYGYTF	TRBJ1-2	NA	TRBV6-5	NA
TGTGCCAGCAAGGGGGCCGGGGGGTATGGCTACACCTTC	CASKGAGGYGYTF	TRBJ1-2	few	TRBV5-4	TRBD1
TGTGCCAGCAGCCCGACCACCACTAATCAGCCCCAGCATTTT	CASSPTTTNQPQHF	TRBJ1-5	once	TRBV7-2	NA
TGTGCCAGCAGCTTGAGCCTAGCGGTAGCTTTGGGGAATGAGCAGTTCTTC	CASSLSLAVALGNEQFF	TRBJ2-1	NA	TRBV5-4	TRBD2
TGTGCCAGTAGTATAGGGGGTAGAGACACCGGGGAGCTGTTTTTT	CASSIGGRDTGELFF	TRBJ2-2	NA	TRBV19	NA
TGTGCCAGTATCCAAGGGAACGGAGGAAACACCATATATTTT	CASIQGNGGNTIYF	TRBJ1-3	NA	TRBV19	NA
TGTGCCAGCTCAACCTCGACAGGTGGCAATCAGCCCCAGCATTTT	CASSTSTGGNQPQHF	TRBJ1-5	NA	TRBV18	NA
TGTGCCAGCAGCCCGGAGGGAGCGGGGGCAGCCTACGAGCAGTACTTC	CASSPEGAGAAYEQYF	TRBJ2-7	NA	TRBV11-2	TRBD2
TGTGCCAGCAGCTTAATCTCTGGAAACACCATATATTTT	CASSLISGNTIYF	TRBJ1-3	NA	TRBV7-2	NA
TGTGCCAGCAGCTTAGATGTTGCCAGGGGTTCCACCGGGGAGCTGTTTTTT	CASSLDVARGSTGELFF	TRBJ2-2	NA	TRBV11-2	NA
TGTGCCAGTACAGACCGTTCCGCTGAAGCTTTCTTT	CASTDRSAEAFF	TRBJ1-1	NA	TRBV27	NA
TGCGCCAGCAGCCAAGGACCTGGGACCCAGGGGGCGGGAGATACGCAGTATTTT	CASSQGPGTQGAGDTQYF	TRBJ2-3	NA	TRBV4-1	TRBD1
TGTGCCAGCAGCTTATCGACTAGCGGCAATGAGCAGTTCTTC	CASSLSTSGNEQFF	TRBJ2-1	NA	TRBV7-2	TRBD2
TGTGCCAGCAGGCCTACTAGCGGGGGGGCCTACGAGCAGTACTTC	CASRPTSGGAYEQYF	TRBJ2-7	NA	TRBV6-4	TRBD2
TGTGCCAGCAGCTTTAAGGCGTGGTCCGGGGAGCTGTTTTTT	CASSFKAWSGELFF	TRBJ2-2	once	TRBV7-9	NA
TGTGCCTGCGTTCCTCCGGGACTAGAACACACCGGGGAGCTGTTTTTT	CACVPPGLEHTGELFF	TRBJ2-2	NA	TRBV30	TRBD2
TGTGCCAGCAGTGAGTCAGGGACTCAGCCCCAGCATTTT	CASSESGTQPQHF	TRBJ1-5	NA	TRBV2	NA
TGCGCCAGCAGCTTGGAGCCTACCCACCTAGGTGAGCAGTTCTTC	CASSLEPTHLGEQFF	TRBJ2-1	NA	TRBV5-1	NA
TGTGCCAGCAGCTTAGAGGGGGCGACCCAGCATTTT	CASSLEGATQHF	TRBJ1-5	NA	TRBV13	TRBD1
TGTGCCAGCAGCTCTCGGGGATTGGTCAATGAGCAGTTCTTC	CASSSRGLVNEQFF	TRBJ2-1	NA	TRBV4-2	NA
TGTGCCAGTAGCCTCGATCCGGGACAGCCCAATCAGCCCCAGCATTTT	CASSLDPGQPNQPQHF	TRBJ1-5	NA	TRBV19	TRBD1
TGTGCCAGCAGAGAGAAAAGGGAGCTGTTTTTT	CASREKRELFF	TRBJ2-2	NA	TRBV6-1	NA
TGTGCCAGTAGTCCGGGATCCAGGCCTAACACTGAAGCTTTCTTT	CASSPGSRPNTEAFF	TRBJ1-1	NA	TRBV19	NA
TGTGCCAGCAGATCCGGGGACAGTGAAGCTTTCTTT	CASRSGDSEAFF	TRBJ1-1	NA	TRBV28	TRBD1
TGCGCCAGCAGCTTTTCTAGCGGGTCCCCCTACGAGCAGTACTTC	CASSFSSGSPYEQYF	TRBJ2-7	NA	TRBV5-1	TRBD2
TGTGCCAGCAGAACGGGTAGCGCCCCAAATTCCTACAATGAGCAGTTCTTC	CASRTGSAPNSYNEQFF	TRBJ2-1	NA	TRBV2	NA
TGTGCCAGCAGCGTCTCAGCGGGGACAGATACGCAGTATTTT	CASSVSAGTDTQYF	TRBJ2-3	NA	TRBV9	TRBD2
TGTGCCAGCAGTTGGGAGAGCGGGGTAAACTACGAGCAGTACTTC	CASSWESGVNYEQYF	TRBJ2-7	NA	TRBV6-5	TRBD2
TGTGCCAGCTCACCAGGGACAGGGGAGACCGGGGAGCTGTTTTTT	CASSPGTGETGELFF	TRBJ2-2	NA	TRBV18	TRBD1
TGTGCCAGCAGTGTTACGGAAATGGGGGAGCAGTACTTC	CASSVTEMGEQYF	TRBJ2-7	NA	TRBV2	NA
TGTGCCAGCAGTCTATTAGGGGGGTCCGACACTGAAGCTTTCTTT	CASSLLGGSDTEAFF	TRBJ1-1	NA	TRBV6-1	NA
TGCGCCAGCAGCTCAGAGGGGACCTATTCTGGAAACACCATATATTTT	CASSSEGTYSGNTIYF	TRBJ1-3	NA	TRBV5-1	NA
TGTGCCAGCAGCCGACGAGGGACAGACCCATACGAGCAGTACTTC	CASSRRGTDPYEQYF	TRBJ2-7	NA	TRBV6-1	TRBD1
TGTGCCAGCAGTACGGGGGGGCTAGCGGGAGGAAGAGAGACCCAGTACTTC	CASSTGGLAGGRETQYF	TRBJ2-5	NA	TRBV28	TRBD2